This T cell receptor beta chain was observed in a study of response to subunit inactivated influenza vaccine. On this clonotype itself: The junction departs from the called germline gene at one end, perhaps through a read error.

TCRdb called the RT-PCR reads again in MiXCR, with one record for every CDR3 protein. The sample carries roughly 190,000 distinct CDR3 sequences, about 12% recorded once. The CDR3 length is 15 residues. Germline CDR1 SGDLS, CDR2 YYNGEE. These data also formed part of another study, on T cells expressing NK-cell markers. This second study says: UMIs were included in TCR beta cDNA generated by 5'RACE template switching.

This chain links TRBV9 with TRBJ2-3, with a weak D call TRBD2 (5 bases). This clonotype was sampled from a man aged 45-65 years who received an inactivated influenza vaccine. Sequencing used CD8+ T cells sorted from PBMCs, obtained 11 to 12 days after vaccination. CDR3 sequence: CACSDGWTSTDTQYF. CDR3 nucleotide sequence: TGTGCCTGCAGCGATGGTTGGACTAGCACAGATACGCAGTATTTT.